The 9 T cell receptor beta chains in this list originate from one sample, sequenced in a study of a mutant IDH1 vaccine in newly diagnosed glioma (dated by TCRdb to the early 2020s). The library came from the immunoSEQ multiplex PCR assay. TCRdb retrieved this table from immuneACCESS and kept in-frame rearrangements only. Not all clones are present; in checked studies, unresolved V genes account for under half, and no reason is known for the remainder. Across this sample there are approximately 79,000 clones, with around 85% seen only once. The ten largest clonotypes hold 0.77% of the sample. These TCRs' antigens remain unknown. Explained via the paper, the time point label denotes: week 23, last vaccination. Each vaccine dose was 300 ug of a 20-mer mutant IDH1 peptide in Montanide, given subcutaneously with topical imiquimod. The sample here was PBMCs, taken from a glioma patient whose treatment included an IDH1 peptide vaccine. The origin of the receptors is a woman aged 50 to 60 with glioma.

This clone turned up a few times. The chain recombines TRBV21-1 with TRBJ2-5; the tabulated D call, TRBD2, remains unverified against the DNA. TRBV21-1 is a documented pseudogene. The CDR3 has 12 amino acids. The CDR3 protein is CASTHLEETQYF. CDR3 DNA: TGTGCCAGCACCCACTTGGAAGAGACCCAGTACTTC.

The rearrangement uses TRBV19 and TRBJ1-1, with TRBD1 matching 8 bases. The germline V gene encodes CDR1 LNHDA and CDR2 SQIVND (reference sequence). After removal of 10 bases from V and 0 bases from J, the junction contained 16 bases not matched to a gene. The CDR3 runs 17 residues. The CDR3 sequence is CATAQTTGARMNTEAFF. The CDR3, as DNA: TGTGCCACCGCACAAACGACAGGGGCTAGGATGAACACTGAAGCTTTCTTT.

V is TRBV15 and J is TRBJ2-7, with a tentative D call TRBD1 (6 bases). Germline-derived CDR1 and CDR2 are LNHNV and YYDKDF (reference sequence). CDR3 length: 15 amino acids. The germline V and J ends were trimmed by 3 bases and 2 bases, with 14 bases remaining between them. CDR3 in amino acids: CATSSRTVRPYEQYF. CDR3 nucleotide sequence: TGTGCCACCAGCAGCAGGACAGTTAGGCCCTACGAGCAGTACTTC.

This clone was seen only a few times. The V gene is TRBV6-6, the J gene TRBJ2-7; 9 nucleotides align to TRBD2. Germline assignment: CDR1 MNHNY and CDR2 SVGAGI (reference sequence). The CDR3 extends over 15 amino acids. J was trimmed by 4 bases and V by 5 bases; bases with no gene match: 9. CDR3 in DNA: TGTGCCAGCAGTCGCCTTAGCGGGAGCGGGTACGAGCAGTACTTC. Residues: CASSRLSGSGYEQYF.

This chain connects TRBV7-8 to TRBJ2-7, with 10 bases lining up with TRBD2. The J segment lost 6 bases and the V segment lost 3 bases, leaving 5 bases of the junction unmatched. This CDR3 region has 14 residues. The V gene's germline CDR1 is SGHVS and CDR2 FQNEAQ. The CDR3 spells CASSFKREGAEQYF. For the CDR3, the DNA is TGTGCCAGCAGCTTTAAGCGGGAGGGAGCCGAGCAGTACTTC. Full variable domain (remainder filled in from reference TRBV7-8 and TRBJ2-7): GAGVSQSPRYKVAKRGQDVALRCDPISGHVSLFWYQQALGQGPEFLTYFQNEAQLDKSGLPSDRFFAERPEGSVSTLKIQRTQQEDSAVYLCASSFKREGAEQYFGPGTRLTVT.

The rearrangement links TRBV28 to TRBJ2-1; D is uncertain. The germline V gene has CDR1 MDHEN and CDR2 SYDVKM. V was clipped by 6 bases and J by 6 bases, with 15 bases between them. The length of the CDR3 is 14 residues. The CDR3 sequence: CASSLPVRSNEQFF. The CDR3 bases are TGTGCCAGCAGCCTCCCTGTTAGATCCAATGAGCAGTTCTTC.

The gene calls are TRBV25-1 and TRBJ1-2; D is ambiguous. The CDR3 spans 11 residues. Per germline, CDR1 MGHDK and CDR2 SYGVNS. V shed 4 bases and J shed 0 bases, with 0 bases lying between them. DNA of the CDR3: TGTGCCAGCAGTGCTAACTATGGCTACACCTTC. It is translated as CASSANYGYTF.

The genes are TRBV12-5 and TRBJ2-7, with D possibly being TRBD1 (7 bases). Trimming removed 0 bases at V and 3 bases at J, with 24 bases between. CDR3 length: 19 residues. The V gene's germline CDR1 is LGHNT and CDR2 FRNRAP. CDR3 nucleotide sequence: TGTGCTAGTGGTTTGGTCGGACAGGAGAAAGGGGAGGTAATCTACGAGCAGTACTTC. Translated, it gives CASGLVGQEKGEVIYEQYF.

V and J are TRBV28 and TRBJ1-1; 7 positions match TRBD1. V was clipped by 0 bases and J by 1 base; unmatched bases: 2. Germline V gene data show CDR1 as MDHEN and CDR2 as SYDVKM. The length of the CDR3 is 15 residues. Written as DNA, the CDR3 is TGTGCCAGCAGTTTATGGCGGGACAGGAACACTGAAGCTTTCTTT. Its translation: CASSLWRDRNTEAFF.